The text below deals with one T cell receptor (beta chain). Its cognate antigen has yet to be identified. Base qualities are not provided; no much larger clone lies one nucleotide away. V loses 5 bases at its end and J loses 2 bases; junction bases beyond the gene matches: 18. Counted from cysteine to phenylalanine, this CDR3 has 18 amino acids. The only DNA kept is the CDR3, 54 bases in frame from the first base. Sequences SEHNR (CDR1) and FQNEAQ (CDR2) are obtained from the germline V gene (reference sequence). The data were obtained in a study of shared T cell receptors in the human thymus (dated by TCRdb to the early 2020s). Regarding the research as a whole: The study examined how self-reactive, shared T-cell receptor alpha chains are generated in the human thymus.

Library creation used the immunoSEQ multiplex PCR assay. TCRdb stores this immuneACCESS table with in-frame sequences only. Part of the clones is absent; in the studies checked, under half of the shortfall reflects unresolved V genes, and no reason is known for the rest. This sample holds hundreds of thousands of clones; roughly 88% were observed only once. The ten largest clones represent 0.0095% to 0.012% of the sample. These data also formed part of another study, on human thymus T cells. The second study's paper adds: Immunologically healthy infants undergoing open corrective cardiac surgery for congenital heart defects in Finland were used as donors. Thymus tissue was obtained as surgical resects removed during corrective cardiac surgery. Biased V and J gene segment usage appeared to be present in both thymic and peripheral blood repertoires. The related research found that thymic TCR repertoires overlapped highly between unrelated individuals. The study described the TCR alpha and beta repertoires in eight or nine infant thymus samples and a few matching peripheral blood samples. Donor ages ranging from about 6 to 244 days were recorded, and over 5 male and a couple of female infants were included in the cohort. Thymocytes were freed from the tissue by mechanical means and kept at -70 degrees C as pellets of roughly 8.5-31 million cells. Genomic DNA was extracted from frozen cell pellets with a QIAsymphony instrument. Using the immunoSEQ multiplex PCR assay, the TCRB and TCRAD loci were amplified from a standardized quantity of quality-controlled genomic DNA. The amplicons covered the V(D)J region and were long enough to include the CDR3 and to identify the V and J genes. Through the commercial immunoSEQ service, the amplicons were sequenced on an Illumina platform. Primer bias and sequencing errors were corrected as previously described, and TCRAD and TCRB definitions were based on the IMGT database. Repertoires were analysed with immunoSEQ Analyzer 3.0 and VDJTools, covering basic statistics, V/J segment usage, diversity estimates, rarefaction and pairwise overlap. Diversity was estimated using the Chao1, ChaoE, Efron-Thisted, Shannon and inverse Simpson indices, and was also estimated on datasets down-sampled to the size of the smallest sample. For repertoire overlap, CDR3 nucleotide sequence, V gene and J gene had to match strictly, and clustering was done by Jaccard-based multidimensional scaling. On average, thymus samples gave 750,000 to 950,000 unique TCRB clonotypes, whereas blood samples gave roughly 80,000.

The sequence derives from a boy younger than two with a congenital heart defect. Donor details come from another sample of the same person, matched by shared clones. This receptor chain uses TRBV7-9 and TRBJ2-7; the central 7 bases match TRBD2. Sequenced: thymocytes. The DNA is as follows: TGTGCCAGCAGCCCCAAAACTGGGCTAGCGGCACCCCCCTACGAGCAGTACTTC. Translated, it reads CASSPKTGLAAPPYEQYF.